This T cell receptor beta chain is from a study of PD-L1 blockade in urothelial cancer. Background on the study: Males with bladder-origin urothelial cancer constituted about 85% of the roughly 30 patients. Patients' prior chemotherapy regimens numbered 0 to 3.

The assay was immunoSEQ multiplex PCR, and TCRdb's table has in-frame clones only and misses some. The sample carries around 26,000 clones, around nine tenths recorded once. From germline, CDR1 is SGHRS and CDR2 YFSETQ. This CDR3 contains 15 residues. Between the trimmed V and J ends, which lost 3 bases and 5 bases, there was a span of 18 bases. The receptor was isolated from a man in his fifties or sixties with urothelial cancer. The chain joins TRBV5-1 to TRBJ2-7, with D possibly being TRBD2 (6 bases). The specimen was PBMCs, collected around atezolizumab (anti-PD-L1) treatment. CDR3 loop: CASSSGWDSGHEQYF. The CDR3 bases are TGCGCCAGCAGCTCGGGATGGGACTCTGGCCACGAGCAGTACTTC.